This is a list of T cell receptor beta chains from one sample in a study of blood T cell repertoires in COVID-19. The table came from immunoSEQ multiplex PCR; TCRdb's copy has only in-frame clones and leaves some out. The data hold roughly 380,000 clones, with roughly four fifths observed a single time. Source material: peripheral blood. All receptors come from a human donor with acute or convalescent COVID-19. The donor label of this sample is uncertain. Each CDR3 is given with its conserved first and last residue. A D gene is named only where the DNA matches it firmly. Some rows have no size entry. The others give once, few or many, or a class for an expanded clone.

d_gene,abundance,j_gene,v_gene,CDR3aa,CDR3nt
NA,NA,TRBJ2-3,TRBV2,CASSLTDTQYF,TGTGCCAGCAGCTTAACAGATACGCAGTATTTT
TRBD1,NA,TRBJ1-2,TRBV28,CASSPGQEVGYTF,TGTGCCAGCAGTCCGGGACAGGAGGTCGGCTACACCTTC
TRBD2,NA,TRBJ2-7,TRBV28,CASSLGTSSYEQYF,TGTGCCAGCAGTTTAGGGACTAGCTCCTACGAGCAGTACTTC
TRBD2,NA,TRBJ2-5,TRBV5-1,CASSPQAGGTQETQYF,TGCGCCAGCAGCCCGCAGGCGGGGGGGACCCAAGAGACCCAGTACTTC
TRBD1,NA,TRBJ2-3,TRBV18,CASSGSGGSTDTQYF,TGTGCCAGCTCCGGTTCAGGGGGTAGCACAGATACGCAGTATTTT
TRBD1,NA,TRBJ1-2,TRBV4-1,CASSPGQGQGGYTF,TGCGCCAGCAGCCCGGGACAGGGTCAGGGTGGCTACACCTTC
TRBD1,NA,TRBJ1-2,TRBV5-6,CASVGQDNYGYTF,TGTGCCAGCGTGGGACAGGACAACTATGGCTACACCTTC
TRBD2,NA,TRBJ2-1,TRBV27,CASSLKGRGGGRYNEQFF,TGTGCCAGCAGTCTCAAAGGCCGAGGCGGGGGACGATACAATGAGCAGTTCTTC
NA,NA,TRBJ1-4,TRBV3-1/TRBV3-2,CASSHRGGRSGKLFF,TGTGCCAGCAGCCACAGGGGCGGGCGATCGGGAAAACTGTTTTTT
TRBD1,once,TRBJ1-4,TRBV5-5,CASSLGQGLGEKLFF,TGTGCCAGCAGCCTGGGACAGGGGCTGGGTGAAAAACTGTTTTTT
NA,NA,TRBJ2-5,TRBV7-9,CASSPPGNQETQYF,TGTGCCAGCAGCCCACCAGGTAACCAAGAGACCCAGTACTTC
NA,NA,TRBJ2-1,TRBV28,CASSRPGGIKGEQFF,TGTGCCAGCAGTCGCCCCGGGGGAATAAAGGGAGAGCAGTTCTTC
NA,NA,TRBJ2-1,TRBV28,CASRRTEDYNEQFF,TGTGCCAGCAGAAGGACAGAGGACTACAATGAGCAGTTCTTC
NA,NA,TRBJ2-7,TRBV12-3/TRBV12-4,CASSLLRTSEQYF,TGTGCCAGCAGTTTACTGAGGACATCCGAGCAGTACTTC
TRBD1,few,TRBJ1-6,TRBV7-9,CASSLAAGGHSPLHF,TGTGCCAGCAGCTTAGCGGCAGGGGGGCATTCACCCCTCCACTTT
TRBD1,NA,TRBJ1-6,TRBV30,CAWSHFVRDRNSPLHF,TGTGCCTGGAGTCACTTCGTCCGGGACAGAAATTCACCCCTCCACTTT
NA,few,TRBJ2-7,TRBV2,CASTDPGASSSYEQYF,TGTGCCAGCACCGACCCAGGGGCCTCGAGCTCCTACGAGCAGTACTTC
NA,once,TRBJ2-7,TRBV10-3,CAISEPPLYYEQYF,TGTGCCATCAGTGAGCCCCCACTATACTACGAGCAGTACTTC
NA,NA,TRBJ1-2,TRBV30,CAWSVGGRYGYTF,TGTGCCTGGAGTGTCGGAGGGCGCTATGGCTACACCTTC
TRBD2,NA,TRBJ2-4,TRBV4-1,CASSQGGTSGNIQYF,TGCGCCAGCAGCCAGGGGGGGACTAGTGGAAACATTCAGTACTTC
NA,few,TRBJ1-1,TRBV18,CASSVVRDTEAFF,TGTGCCAGCTCTGTGGTCCGCGACACTGAAGCTTTCTTT
TRBD1,NA,TRBJ2-7,TRBV7-9,CASSLQGAYEQYF,TGTGCCAGCAGCTTACAGGGGGCCTACGAGCAGTACTTC
TRBD2,NA,TRBJ2-1,TRBV3-1/TRBV3-2,CASSQALGTSVQPRYNEQFF,TGTGCCAGCAGCCAGGCTTTAGGGACTAGCGTCCAGCCGAGGTACAATGAGCAGTTCTTC
NA,NA,TRBJ1-4,TRBV5-1,CASSFRGKSEKLFF,TGCGCCAGCAGTTTCCGAGGGAAAAGCGAAAAACTGTTTTTT
TRBD1,NA,TRBJ1-2,TRBV30,CAWSNRGSYTF,TGTGCCTGGAGTAACAGGGGCAGCTACACCTTC
NA,NA,TRBJ2-3,TRBV7-7,CASSPRQTDTQYF,TGTGCCAGCAGCCCCCGCCAGACAGATACGCAGTATTTT
NA,NA,TRBJ1-1,TRBV5-6,CASSLGRAEAFF,TGTGCCAGCAGCTTGGGCAGGGCTGAAGCTTTCTTT
TRBD1,NA,TRBJ1-4,TRBV6-6,CASSKTGIGEKLFF,TGTGCCAGCAGTAAGACAGGGATAGGAGAAAAACTGTTTTTT
NA,NA,TRBJ1-5,TRBV6-5,CASSHRGQPQHF,TGTGCCAGCAGTCACCGAGGTCAGCCCCAGCATTTT
TRBD1,NA,TRBJ2-5,TRBV7-9,CASSPRDRREEAQYF,TGTGCCAGCAGCCCACGGGACAGGAGGGAAGAGGCCCAGTACTTC
TRBD1,many,TRBJ1-4,TRBV5-1,CASSPDRVSGEKLFF,TGCGCCAGCAGCCCGGACAGGGTTTCTGGTGAAAAACTGTTTTTT
TRBD1,NA,TRBJ1-5,TRBV28,CASRGTGSGNQPQHF,TGTGCCAGCAGGGGGACAGGGTCAGGTAATCAGCCCCAGCATTTT
TRBD1,few,TRBJ1-5,TRBV27,CASSSGQGSRRPQHF,TGTGCCAGCAGTTCCGGACAGGGGTCCAGGCGGCCCCAGCATTTT
NA,NA,TRBJ2-1,TRBV29-1,CSVDLRKPYNEQFF,TGCAGCGTTGACTTGCGGAAACCCTACAATGAGCAGTTCTTC
NA,NA,TRBJ2-5,TRBV19,CASSMGRQETQYF,TGTGCCAGTAGTATGGGCAGACAAGAGACCCAGTACTTC
NA,NA,TRBJ2-1,TRBV18,CASSPVRGNEQFF,TGTGCCAGCTCCCCCGTTCGGGGGAATGAGCAGTTCTTC
NA,NA,TRBJ2-3,TRBV10-1,CASSERDTAYF,TGCGCCAGCAGTGAACGGGACACCGCGTATTTT
TRBD1,NA,TRBJ1-5,TRBV4-1,CASSRDRGNGNQPQHF,TGCGCCAGCAGCCGGGACAGGGGGAACGGCAATCAGCCCCAGCATTTT
NA,NA,TRBJ1-1,TRBV6-5,CASRMGGLNTEAFF,TGTGCCAGCAGAATGGGGGGGCTGAACACTGAAGCTTTCTTT
NA,NA,TRBJ2-3,TRBV24-1,CATSDSNTDTQYF,TGTGCCACCAGTGATTCCAACACAGATACGCAGTATTTT
NA,once,TRBJ2-3,TRBV18,CASSSQGGVSTDTQYF,TGTGCCAGCTCATCACAAGGGGGGGTCAGCACAGATACGCAGTATTTT
NA,NA,TRBJ1-4,TRBV12-3/TRBV12-4,CASIVGAEILFF,TGTGCCAGCATCGTAGGGGCGGAGATCCTGTTTTTT
TRBD1,NA,TRBJ1-4,TRBV2,CASTLGTGNEKLFF,TGTGCCAGCACCCTCGGGACAGGGAATGAAAAACTGTTTTTT
TRBD1,NA,TRBJ1-1,TRBV10-1,CASSALRTGDQAEAFF,TGCGCCAGCAGTGCTCTACGGACAGGGGATCAGGCTGAAGCTTTCTTT
NA,NA,TRBJ1-3,TRBV11-2,CASSFFRLTLRGSGNTIYF,TGTGCCAGCAGCTTTTTTAGGCTTACCCTCAGGGGCTCTGGAAACACCATATATTTT
NA,once,TRBJ1-5,TRBV10-2,CASSDWGYSNQPQHF,TGCGCCAGCAGTGATTGGGGCTATAGCAATCAGCCCCAGCATTTT
TRBD1,NA,TRBJ2-7,TRBV10-2,CASSESSGGGEQYF,TGCGCCAGCAGTGAGTCATCAGGGGGTGGCGAGCAGTACTTC
TRBD1,NA,TRBJ1-2,TRBV4-2,CASSQVTGGERGYTF,TGTGCCAGCAGCCAAGTTACAGGGGGCGAGAGGGGCTACACCTTC